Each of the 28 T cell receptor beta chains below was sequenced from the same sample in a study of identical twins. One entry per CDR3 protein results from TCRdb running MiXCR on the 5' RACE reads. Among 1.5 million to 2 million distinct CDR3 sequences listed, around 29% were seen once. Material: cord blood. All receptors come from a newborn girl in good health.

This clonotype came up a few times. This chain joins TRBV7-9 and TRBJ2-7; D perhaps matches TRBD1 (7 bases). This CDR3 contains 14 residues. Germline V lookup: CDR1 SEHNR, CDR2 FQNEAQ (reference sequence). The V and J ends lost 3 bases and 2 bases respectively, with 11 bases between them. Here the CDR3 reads CASSLGQRAYEQYF. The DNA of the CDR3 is TGTGCCAGCAGCTTGGGACAGCGGGCCTACGAGCAGTACTTC. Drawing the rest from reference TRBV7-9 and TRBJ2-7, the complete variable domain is DTGVSQNPRHKITKRGQNVTFRCDPISEHNRLYWYRQTLGQGPEFLTYFQNEAQLEKSRLLSDRFSAERPKGSFSTLEIQRTEQGDSAMYLCASSLGQRAYEQYFGPGTRLTVT.

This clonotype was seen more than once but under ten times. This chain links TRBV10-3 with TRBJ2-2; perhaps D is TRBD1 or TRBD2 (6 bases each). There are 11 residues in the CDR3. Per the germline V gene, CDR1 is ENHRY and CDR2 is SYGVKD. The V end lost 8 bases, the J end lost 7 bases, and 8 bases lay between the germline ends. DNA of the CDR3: TGTGCCATCGGAGGGGGCGGGGAGCTGTTTTTT. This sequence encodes CAIGGGGELFF.

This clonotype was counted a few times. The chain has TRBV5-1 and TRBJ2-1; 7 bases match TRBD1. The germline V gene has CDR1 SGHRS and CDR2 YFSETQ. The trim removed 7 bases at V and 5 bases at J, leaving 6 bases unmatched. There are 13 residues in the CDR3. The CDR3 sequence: CASSTGEHNEQFF. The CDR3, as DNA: TGCGCCAGCTCTACAGGGGAACACAATGAGCAGTTCTTC. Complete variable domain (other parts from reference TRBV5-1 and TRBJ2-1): KAGVTQTPRYLIKTRGQQVTLSCSPISGHRSVSWYQQTPGQGLQFLFEYFSETQRNKGNFPGRFSGRQFSNSRSEMNVSTLELGDSALYLCASSTGEHNEQFFGPGTRLTVL.

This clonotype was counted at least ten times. CDR3 nucleotide sequence: TGTGCCAGCAGTCGGGTGGGGGTAGCCAAAAACATTCAGTACTTC. This sequence encodes CASSRVGVAKNIQYF. This rearrangement joins TRBV6-5 to TRBJ2-4, with D possibly being TRBD1 or TRBD2 (5 bases each). V shed 5 bases and J shed 0 bases, with 11 bases lying between them. The CDR3 covers 15 residues. Germline assignment: CDR1 MNHEY and CDR2 SVGAGI.

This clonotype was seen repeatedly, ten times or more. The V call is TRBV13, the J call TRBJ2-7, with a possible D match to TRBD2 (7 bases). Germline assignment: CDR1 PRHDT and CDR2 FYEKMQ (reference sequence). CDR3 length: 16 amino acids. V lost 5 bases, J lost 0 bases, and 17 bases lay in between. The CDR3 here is CASSKRGGLVSYEQYF. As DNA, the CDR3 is TGTGCCAGCAGCAAAAGGGGGGGACTTGTCTCCTACGAGCAGTACTTC.

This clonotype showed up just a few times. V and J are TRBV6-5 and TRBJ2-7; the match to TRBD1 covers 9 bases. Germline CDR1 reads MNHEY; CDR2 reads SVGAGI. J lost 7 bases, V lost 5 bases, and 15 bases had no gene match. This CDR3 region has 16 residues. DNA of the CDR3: TGTGCCAGCAGTCAATGGGCGGGACAGGGAAACGGTGAGCAGTACTTC. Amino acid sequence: CASSQWAGQGNGEQYF.

CDR3 DNA sequence: TGTGCCACCAGTGACCCGACTAGCGGGAGCTCCTACGAGCAGTACTTC. It encodes CATSDPTSGSSYEQYF. This chain links TRBV24-1 with TRBJ2-7; 12 bases are a match to TRBD2. This CDR3 is built from 16 residues. Unmatched junction bases numbered 3, after V lost 4 bases and J lost 0 bases. The germline gives CDR1 KGHDR, CDR2 SFDVKD.

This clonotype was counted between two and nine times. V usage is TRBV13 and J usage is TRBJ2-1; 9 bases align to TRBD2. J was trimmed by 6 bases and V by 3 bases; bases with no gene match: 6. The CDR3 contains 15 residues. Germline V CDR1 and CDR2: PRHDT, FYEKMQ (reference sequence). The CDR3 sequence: CASSFKWRGGNEQFF. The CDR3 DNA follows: TGTGCCAGCAGCTTTAAGTGGCGGGGGGGCAATGAGCAGTTCTTC.

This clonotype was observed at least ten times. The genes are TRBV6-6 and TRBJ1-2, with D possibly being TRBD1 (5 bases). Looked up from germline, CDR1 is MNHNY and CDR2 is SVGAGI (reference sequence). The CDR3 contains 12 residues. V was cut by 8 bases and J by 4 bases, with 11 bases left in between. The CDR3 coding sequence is TGTGCCAGCCACCAGGGCGCCTATGGCTACACCTTC. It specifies CASHQGAYGYTF.

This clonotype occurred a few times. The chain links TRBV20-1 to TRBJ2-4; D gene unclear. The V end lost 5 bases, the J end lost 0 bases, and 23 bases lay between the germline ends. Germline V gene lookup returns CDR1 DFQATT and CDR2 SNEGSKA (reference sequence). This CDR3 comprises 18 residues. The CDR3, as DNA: TGCAGTGCTGGGCCATGGGCAGCAGAACGCCTAGCCAAAAACATTCAGTACTTC. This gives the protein CSAGPWAAERLAKNIQYF.

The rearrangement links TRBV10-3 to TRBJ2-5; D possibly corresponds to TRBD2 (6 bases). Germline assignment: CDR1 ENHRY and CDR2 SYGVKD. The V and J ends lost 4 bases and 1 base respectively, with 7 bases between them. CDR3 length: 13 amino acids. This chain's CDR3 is CAISGGVQETQYF. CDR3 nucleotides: TGTGCCATCAGTGGCGGGGTCCAAGAGACCCAGTACTTC.

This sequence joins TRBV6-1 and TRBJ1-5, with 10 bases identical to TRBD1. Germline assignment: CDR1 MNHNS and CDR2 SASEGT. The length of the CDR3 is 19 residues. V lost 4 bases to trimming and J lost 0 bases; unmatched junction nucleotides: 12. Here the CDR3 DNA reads TGTGCCAGCAGTGGATTCCGGGACAGGGGAGGGATTAGCAATCAGCCCCAGCATTTT. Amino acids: CASSGFRDRGGISNQPQHF.

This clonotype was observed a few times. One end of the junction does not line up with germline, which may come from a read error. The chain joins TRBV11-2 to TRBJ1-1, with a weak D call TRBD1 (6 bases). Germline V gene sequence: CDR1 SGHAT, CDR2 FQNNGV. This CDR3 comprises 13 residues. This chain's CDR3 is CASSTHTGTEAFF. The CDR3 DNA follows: TGTGCCAGCAGCACTCATACAGGGACTGAGGCTTTCTTT.

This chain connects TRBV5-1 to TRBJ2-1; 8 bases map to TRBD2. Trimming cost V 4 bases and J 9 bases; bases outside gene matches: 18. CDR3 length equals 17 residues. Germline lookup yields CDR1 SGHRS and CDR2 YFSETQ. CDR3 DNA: TGCGCCAGCAGCCGATTCCCCCCTAGCGGGCTGTGGGTTGAGCAGTTCTTC. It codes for CASSRFPPSGLWVEQFF.

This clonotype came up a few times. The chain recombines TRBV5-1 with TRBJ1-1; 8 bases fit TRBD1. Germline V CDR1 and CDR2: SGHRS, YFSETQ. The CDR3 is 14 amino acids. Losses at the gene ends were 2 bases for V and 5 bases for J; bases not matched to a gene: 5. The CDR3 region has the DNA TGCGCCAGCAGCTTTAGGACAGGGAGTACTGAAGCTTTCTTT. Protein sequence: CASSFRTGSTEAFF.

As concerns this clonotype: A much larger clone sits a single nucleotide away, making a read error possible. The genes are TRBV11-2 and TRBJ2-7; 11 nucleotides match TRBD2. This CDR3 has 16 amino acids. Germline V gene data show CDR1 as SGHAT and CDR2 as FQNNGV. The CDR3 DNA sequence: TGTGCCAACAGCTTAAAGGGACTAGCGGTTTTTTACGAGCAGTACTTC. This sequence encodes CANSLKGLAVFYEQYF.

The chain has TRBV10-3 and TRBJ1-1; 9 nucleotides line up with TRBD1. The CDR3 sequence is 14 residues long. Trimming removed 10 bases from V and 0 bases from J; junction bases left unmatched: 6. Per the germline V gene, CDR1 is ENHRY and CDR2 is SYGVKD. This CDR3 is CATRDRAMNTEAFF. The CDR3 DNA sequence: TGTGCCACCCGGGACAGGGCCATGAACACTGAAGCTTTCTTT.

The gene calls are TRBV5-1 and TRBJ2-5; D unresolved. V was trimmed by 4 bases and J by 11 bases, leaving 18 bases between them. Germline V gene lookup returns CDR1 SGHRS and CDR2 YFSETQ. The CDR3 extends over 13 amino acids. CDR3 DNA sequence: TGCGCCAGCAGCCCGGCAGTACACAGTGAGCAGTACTTC. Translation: CASSPAVHSEQYF.

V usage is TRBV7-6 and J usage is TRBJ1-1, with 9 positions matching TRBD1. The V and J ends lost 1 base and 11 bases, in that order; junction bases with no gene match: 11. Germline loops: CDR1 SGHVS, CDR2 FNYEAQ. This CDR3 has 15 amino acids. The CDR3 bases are TGTGCCAGCAGCTTAGGGGACAGGGAAATGGCCGAGGCTTTCTTT. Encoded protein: CASSLGDREMAEAFF.

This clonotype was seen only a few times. The CDR3 region has the DNA TGCGCCAGCAGCGTGGCGGGGTTGAATGAAAAACTGTTTTTT. As protein: CASSVAGLNEKLFF. The V and J genes are TRBV5-1 and TRBJ1-4; D gene unclear. V lost 4 bases to trimming and J lost 5 bases, with 12 bases between them. Looked up from germline, CDR1 is SGHRS and CDR2 is YFSETQ. This CDR3 comprises 14 residues.

DNA of the CDR3: TGCAGCGTGGATCTTGCGGGGGGCTACACCTTC. Translated: CSVDLAGGYTF. The V gene is TRBV29-1, the J gene TRBJ1-2; no definite D call. The CDR3 has 11 residues. Germline CDR1 SQVTM, CDR2 ANQGSEA. The V and J ends lost 6 bases and 8 bases respectively, with 13 bases between them.

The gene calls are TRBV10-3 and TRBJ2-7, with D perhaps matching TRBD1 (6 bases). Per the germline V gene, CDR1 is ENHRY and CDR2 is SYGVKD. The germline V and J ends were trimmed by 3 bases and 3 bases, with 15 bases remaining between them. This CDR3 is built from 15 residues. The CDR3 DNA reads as TGTGCCATCAGTGATCCCGAAGGGGGTAGCTACGAGCAGTACTTC. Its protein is CAISDPEGGSYEQYF.

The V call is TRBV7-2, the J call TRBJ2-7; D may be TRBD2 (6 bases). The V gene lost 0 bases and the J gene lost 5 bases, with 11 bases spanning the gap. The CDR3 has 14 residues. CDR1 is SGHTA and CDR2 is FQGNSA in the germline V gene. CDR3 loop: CASSLALAIDEQYF. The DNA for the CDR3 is TGTGCCAGCAGCTTAGCCCTAGCGATCGACGAGCAGTACTTC.

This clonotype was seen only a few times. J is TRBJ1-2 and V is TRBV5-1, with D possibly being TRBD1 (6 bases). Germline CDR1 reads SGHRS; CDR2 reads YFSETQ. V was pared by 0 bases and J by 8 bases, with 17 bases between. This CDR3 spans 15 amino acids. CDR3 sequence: CASSLESQGLGGYTF. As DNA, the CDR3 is TGCGCCAGCAGCTTGGAGAGCCAGGGGCTGGGGGGCTACACCTTC.

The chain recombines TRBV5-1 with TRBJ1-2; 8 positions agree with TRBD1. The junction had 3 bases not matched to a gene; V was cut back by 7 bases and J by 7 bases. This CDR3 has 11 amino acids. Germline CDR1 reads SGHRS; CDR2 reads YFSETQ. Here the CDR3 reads CASQGAVGYTF. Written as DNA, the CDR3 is TGCGCCAGCCAGGGGGCGGTTGGCTACACCTTC.

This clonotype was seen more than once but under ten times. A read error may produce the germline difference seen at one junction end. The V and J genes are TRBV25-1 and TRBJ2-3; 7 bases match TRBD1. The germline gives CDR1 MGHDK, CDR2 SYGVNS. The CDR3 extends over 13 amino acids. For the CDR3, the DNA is TGTGCCAGCAGTGCACGGACAGGAGATACGCGGTATTTT. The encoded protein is CASSARTGDTRYF.

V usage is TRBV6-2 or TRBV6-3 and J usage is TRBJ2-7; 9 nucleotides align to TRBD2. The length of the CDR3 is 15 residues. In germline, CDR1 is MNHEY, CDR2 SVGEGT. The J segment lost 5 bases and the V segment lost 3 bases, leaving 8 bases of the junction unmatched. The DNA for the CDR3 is TGTGCCAGCAGTTATGCGGCGGGAGGGCCCAACGAGCAGTACTTC. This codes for CASSYAAGGPNEQYF.

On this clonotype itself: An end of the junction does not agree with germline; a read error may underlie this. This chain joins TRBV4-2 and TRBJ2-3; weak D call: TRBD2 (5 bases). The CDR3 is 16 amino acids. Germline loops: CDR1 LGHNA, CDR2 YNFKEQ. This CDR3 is CARSQKLRASTDTQYF. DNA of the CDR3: TGTGCCCGCAGCCAAAAACTGCGGGCTAGCACAGATACGCAGTATTTT.